The clone carrying this T cell receptor beta chain occurred a few times. Using a J-beta primer mix together with a sample-barcoded 5' primer, a second PCR was run for about 6 to 12 cycles. A template-switch adaptor that had 12 random nucleotides put a tag on each cDNA molecule. TCRdb re-called the 5' RACE reads with MiXCR, one entry per CDR3 protein. The sample lists some 850,000 distinct CDR3 sequences, about 26% occurring once. These data are taken from a study of blood T cells in healthy people across ages. Peripheral blood samples of 9.5 to 10 milliliters were drawn from each donor. Germline CDR1 and CDR2: LGHNA and YNFKEQ. This CDR3 spans 16 amino acids. The ends were cut back, 0 bases at V and 6 bases at J, with 17 bases in the middle. These data also featured in a second study, about T cells of mothers and their children. That work contributes: Material was donated by three healthy Caucasian mothers and their six children. Slightly higher but non-significant overlap marked related mother-child pairs versus unrelated pairs.

Sequencing was carried out using blood. This clonotype was sampled from a boy younger than 18 in good health. The V gene is TRBV4-2, the J gene TRBJ1-1, with D unclear. The CDR3 nucleotides are TGTGCCAGCAGCCAAGATAAGGGAGGAGGGATAGCTGAAGCTTTCTTT. Translated: CASSQDKGGGIAEAFF.